A selection of T cell receptor beta chains follows, all from one sample in a study of cytomegalovirus exposure and HLA in healthy donors. The repertoire was sequenced with immunoSEQ multiplex PCR; TCRdb's copy has only in-frame clones and lacks some. Of approximately 160,000 clones detected, approximately 80% appear once; the ten largest clones hold 1.5% to 2%. Source material: PBMCs. The receptors were sampled from a woman aged 25 to 45 in good health and CMV-seronegative. Both conserved end residues are part of each CDR3. Fields, in order: D gene, V gene, J gene, clone size, CDR3 DNA, CDR3 protein. A D gene is named only where the DNA matches it firmly. Size is omitted from some rows. Given values are once, few, many or a class for expanded clones.

TRBD2	TRBV29-1	TRBJ2-7	NA	TGCAGCGTCCTTAGCGGGAGGGGGTCCTACGAGCAGTACTTC	CSVLSGRGSYEQYF
NA	TRBV2	TRBJ1-3	once	TGTGCCAGCAGTGGCTTTAGCAGGGTGGACGGAAACACCATATATTTT	CASSGFSRVDGNTIYF
NA	TRBV14	TRBJ2-7	NA	TGTGCCAGCAGCCAAGAGTCTAGCGAATACTACGAGCAGTACTTC	CASSQESSEYYEQYF
TRBD2	TRBV28	TRBJ2-7	NA	TGTGCCAGCAGTCTAGGGACTAGCGCGTCCTACGAGCAGTACTTC	CASSLGTSASYEQYF
TRBD2	TRBV6-5	TRBJ2-7	NA	TGTGCCAGCACCGAGATCCGGGACTACCCCTACGAGCAGTACTTC	CASTEIRDYPYEQYF
NA	TRBV7-3	TRBJ2-1	NA	TGTGCCAGCAGCCCTATTCGGGGTTACAATGAGCAGTTCTTC	CASSPIRGYNEQFF
TRBD2	TRBV5-4	TRBJ2-2	NA	TGTGCCAGCAGCTTTCAATCCGGGACTAGCGGCATCACCGGGGAGCTGTTTTTT	CASSFQSGTSGITGELFF
TRBD1	TRBV7-2	TRBJ2-7	NA	TGTGCCAGCAGCGAACGTTGGGGACAGGGGGTTTACGAGCAGTACTTC	CASSERWGQGVYEQYF
TRBD1	TRBV14	TRBJ1-4	NA	TGTGCCAGCAGCCGATTCTTCGACAGGGTAAATGAAAAACTGTTTTTT	CASSRFFDRVNEKLFF
TRBD1	TRBV27	TRBJ2-6	NA	TGTGCCAGCAGCTATCTACCTCCGGGACAGGGGGCCTTCGGGGCCAACGTCCTGACTTTC	CASSYLPPGQGAFGANVLTF
TRBD1	TRBV19	TRBJ1-2	NA	TGTGCCAGTAGAGAGCCCGGGACAGGGATTGGCGGCTATGGCTACACCTTC	CASREPGTGIGGYGYTF
NA	TRBV9	TRBJ1-2	NA	TGTGCCAGCAGCGTAGACAGCAACTATGGCTACACCTTC	CASSVDSNYGYTF
TRBD1	TRBV27	TRBJ1-3	NA	TGTGCCAGCAGTTCACAGGGGGCGCGTGGAAACACCATATATTTT	CASSSQGARGNTIYF
NA	TRBV5-1	TRBJ2-1	NA	TGCGCCAGCAGCCTACACTCTTCCGGCGGAAAGGAGCAGTTCTTC	CASSLHSSGGKEQFF
NA	TRBV14	TRBJ1-1	NA	TGTGCCAGCAGAGATGGGCCTGAAGCTTTCTTT	CASRDGPEAFF
NA	TRBV9	TRBJ1-1	once	TGTGCCAGCAGCCGCTCCTCCTCGACAGGTTACACTGAAGCTTTCTTT	CASSRSSSTGYTEAFF
TRBD2	TRBV27	TRBJ2-3	NA	TGTGCCAGCAGTTTTAGCGGGAAGGGCACAGATACGCAGTATTTT	CASSFSGKGTDTQYF
NA	TRBV6-1	TRBJ2-1	NA	TGTGCCAGCAGTGCGCGACTGAACACCTACAATGAGCAGTTCTTC	CASSARLNTYNEQFF
NA	TRBV7-8	TRBJ1-1	NA	TGTGCCAGCAGTCGGAACACTGAAGCTTTCTTT	CASSRNTEAFF
NA	TRBV5-1	TRBJ1-2	once	TGCGCCAGCAGCCCGGGGGATAACAGGCCGGGTGGCTACCCCTTC	CASSPGDNRPGGYPF
NA	TRBV6-1	TRBJ1-1	NA	TGTGCCAGCAGTGGTCTCGCGGTCACTGAAGCTTTCTTT	CASSGLAVTEAFF
NA	TRBV4-2	TRBJ2-5	NA	TGTGCCAGCAGCCAAGAAGACAGGCACCAAGAGACCCAGTACTTC	CASSQEDRHQETQYF
NA	TRBV7-9	TRBJ1-4	NA	TGTGCCAGCAGCCTTAATGCTCAGGGGAAGAGGGATGAAAAACTGTTTTTT	CASSLNAQGKRDEKLFF
TRBD1	TRBV6-5	TRBJ1-1	NA	TGTGCCAGCAGTTACGTGACAGGGGGGCGTACTGAAGCTTTCTTT	CASSYVTGGRTEAFF
TRBD1	TRBV30	TRBJ2-7	NA	TGTGCCTGGAGTGCGACAGGGAGAGAGCAGTACTTC	CAWSATGREQYF
NA	TRBV7-2	TRBJ1-5	NA	TGTGCCAGCAGCTTAATGGCCCTTAGCAATCAGCCCCAGCATTTT	CASSLMALSNQPQHF
TRBD2	TRBV19	TRBJ2-5	NA	TGTGCCAGTAGTATAGGACTAGCGGGAGATATAGGAGAGACCCAGTACTTC	CASSIGLAGDIGETQYF
TRBD2	TRBV5-6	TRBJ2-7	few	TGTGCCAGCAGCCACGGGACTAGGGCCTACGAGCAGTACTTC	CASSHGTRAYEQYF
NA	TRBV13	TRBJ1-1	NA	TGTGCCAGCAGCCCTCTCCGAGGGGCTTTCTTT	CASSPLRGAFF
NA	TRBV5-1	TRBJ1-1	NA	TGCGCCAGCAGGCCGGGAATTACGAACACTGAAGCTTTCTTT	CASRPGITNTEAFF